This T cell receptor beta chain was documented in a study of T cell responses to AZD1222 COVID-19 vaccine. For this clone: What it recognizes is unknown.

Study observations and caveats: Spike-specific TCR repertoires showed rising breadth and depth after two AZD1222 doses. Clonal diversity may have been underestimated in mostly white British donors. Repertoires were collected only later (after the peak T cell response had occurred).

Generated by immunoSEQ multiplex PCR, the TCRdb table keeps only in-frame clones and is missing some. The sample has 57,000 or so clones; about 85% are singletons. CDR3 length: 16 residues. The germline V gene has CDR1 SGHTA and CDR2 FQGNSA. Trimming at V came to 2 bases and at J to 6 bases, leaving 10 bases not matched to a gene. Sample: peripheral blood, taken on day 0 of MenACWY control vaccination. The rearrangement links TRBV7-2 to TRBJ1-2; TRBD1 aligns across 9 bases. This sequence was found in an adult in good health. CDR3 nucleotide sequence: TGTGCCAGCAGCTTACTACCGGGACAGGGAGACGATGGCTACACCTTC. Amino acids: CASSLLPGQGDDGYTF.